These T cell receptor beta chains were read from a single sample in a study of blood T cell repertoires in COVID-19. TCRdb's copy holds only in-frame clones and misses some; the assay was immunoSEQ multiplex PCR. Of about 140,000 clones listed, about 84% are singletons. The specimen sequenced was PBMCs or T cells enriched from blood (not recorded which). All receptors derive from a woman aged 18 to 35 who had been exposed to COVID-19. Each CDR3 is given with its conserved first and last residue. The D gene is left open where the match is weak. Rows give clone size only sometimes, using once, few, many, or a class for an expanded clone.

CDR3 DNA,CDR3 protein,clone size,J gene,D gene,V gene
TGTGCCAGCAGCGGGGACACTCCAAACTATGGCTACACCTTC,CASSGDTPNYGYTF,.,TRBJ1-2,.,TRBV9
TGCGCCAGCAGCGCTGGACAAGCCAACGTCCTGACTTTC,CASSAGQANVLTF,few,TRBJ2-6,.,TRBV5-1
TGTGCCAGCAGCTTAGGTCGTCAGAAACAAGAGACCCAGTACTTC,CASSLGRQKQETQYF,.,TRBJ2-5,.,TRBV11-3
TGTGCCACCAAATTAGACAGGGTCCGGAATTCACCCCTCCACTTT,CATKLDRVRNSPLHF,.,TRBJ1-6,TRBD1,TRBV28
TGCAGCGGGGGACAGGGAAACACTGAAGCTTTCTTT,CSGGQGNTEAFF,.,TRBJ1-1,TRBD1,TRBV29-1
TGTGCCAGCAGCTTGTTGATGGGCACCGAGCAGTACTTC,CASSLLMGTEQYF,.,TRBJ2-7,.,TRBV5-6
TGTGCCAGCAGTTTATCCCGTAGCGGGAGAGGCTACGAGCAGTACTTC,CASSLSRSGRGYEQYF,.,TRBJ2-7,TRBD2,TRBV27
TGTGCCAGCGGTACAGGGGGCGGAGAGACCCAGTACTTC,CASGTGGGETQYF,many,TRBJ2-5,TRBD1,TRBV2
TGTGCCACCAGCAGAGATCTCGGAGAGACCCAGTACTTC,CATSRDLGETQYF,.,TRBJ2-5,.,TRBV15
TGTGCCAGCAGTCTACGAAGAAGTCCCCTAGCCTCCTACGAGCAGTACTTC,CASSLRRSPLASYEQYF,once,TRBJ2-7,.,TRBV27
TGTGCCAGCAGCTCACAGGGGGCAACTAATGAAAAACTGTTTTTT,CASSSQGATNEKLFF,.,TRBJ1-4,TRBD1,TRBV28
TGTGCCAGTAGTAAGCTTGGGGGGACAGGGATCAATCAGCCCCAGCATTTT,CASSKLGGTGINQPQHF,.,TRBJ1-5,TRBD1,TRBV19
TGTGCCAGCAGGGACGGGACTAGCGGGAGTCGGCGCACAGATACGCAGTATTTT,CASRDGTSGSRRTDTQYF,.,TRBJ2-3,TRBD2,TRBV2
TGTGCCACCAGTGACCCTAGGAAGCGGAGCAATGAGCAGTTCTTC,CATSDPRKRSNEQFF,.,TRBJ2-1,.,TRBV24-1
TGTGCCAGTAGTATAGATATGACAGGGAACTATGGCTACACCTTC,CASSIDMTGNYGYTF,once,TRBJ1-2,TRBD1,TRBV19
TGTGCCAGCAGTCGCCCCGGGGCTAGCGGGACGGATGAGCAGTTCTTC,CASSRPGASGTDEQFF,few,TRBJ2-1,TRBD2,TRBV27
TGTGCCAGCAGTTTGGAAGAAGGAGGAAACGATAACTATGGCTACACCTTC,CASSLEEGGNDNYGYTF,.,TRBJ1-2,.,TRBV28
TGTGCCAGCAGTTACAACTTGCGCGGGACAGCCTATGGCTACACCTTC,CASSYNLRGTAYGYTF,.,TRBJ1-2,TRBD1,TRBV6-5
TGTGCCAGTAGGACCGGACAGATCGAAGCTTTCTTT,CASRTGQIEAFF,.,TRBJ1-1,.,TRBV19
TGTGCCAGCTTACGGGACTCCGGTACAGATACGCAGTATTTT,CASLRDSGTDTQYF,.,TRBJ2-3,.,TRBV18
TGTGCCAGCAGCTCCCAGGGGAACACCGGGGAGCTGTTTTTT,CASSSQGNTGELFF,.,TRBJ2-2,.,TRBV5-5
TGTGCCTGGGCCGGTTTGTGGGCTAGCGGATACAATGAGCAGTTCTTC,CAWAGLWASGYNEQFF,many,TRBJ2-1,TRBD2,TRBV30
TGTGCCAGCAGCGTGACTAGCGGGAGCGGTGAGCAGTTCTTC,CASSVTSGSGEQFF,.,TRBJ2-1,TRBD2,TRBV11-3
TGTGCCAGCTCACCGGTCGGGGAGGCTGGAAACACCATATATTTT,CASSPVGEAGNTIYF,.,TRBJ1-3,.,TRBV18
TGTGCCAGCGGATCCGGGGGGGGCACTGAAGCTTTCTTT,CASGSGGGTEAFF,.,TRBJ1-1,.,TRBV28
TGTGCCAGCAGACCACAGGTCGGCACTGAAGCTTTCTTT,CASRPQVGTEAFF,.,TRBJ1-1,.,TRBV28
TGCAGCGTTTTTGAGGCTGGGGCCAACGTCCTGACTTTC,CSVFEAGANVLTF,.,TRBJ2-6,.,TRBV29-1
TGTGCCAGTAGTATACAGGGGCGCGGTACTGAAGCTTTCTTT,CASSIQGRGTEAFF,.,TRBJ1-1,.,TRBV19
TGTGCCAGCAGCGCGCGACTAGCCGTCACCGGGGAGCTGTTTTTT,CASSARLAVTGELFF,.,TRBJ2-2,TRBD2,TRBV7-2
TGTGCCAGCAGCTTAGATCCGAGGAGGATTAGTGAAAAACTGTTTTTT,CASSLDPRRISEKLFF,.,TRBJ1-4,.,TRBV11-3
TGTGCCAGCTCACGCACCGGGACAGGGCTTTTCGCTGAAGCTTTCTTT,CASSRTGTGLFAEAFF,.,TRBJ1-1,TRBD1,TRBV18
TGTGCCAGCAGTTTAGACGGACAGGGGGAGAACTATGGCTACACCTTC,CASSLDGQGENYGYTF,.,TRBJ1-2,TRBD1,TRBV28
TGCGCCAGCAGCCAAGAAAGGAAACAGGGGGACACTGAAGCTTTCTTT,CASSQERKQGDTEAFF,few,TRBJ1-1,TRBD1,TRBV4-1
TGTGCCAGTAGTATATCACTAGCGGGTTCACCCTACGAGCAGTACTTC,CASSISLAGSPYEQYF,.,TRBJ2-7,TRBD2,TRBV19
TGTGCCAGCAGTAGGGGGAATGAGCAGTTCTTC,CASSRGNEQFF,.,TRBJ2-1,.,TRBV27
TGCGCCAGCACCCGAGGCACTAGCGGGCAAGAGACCCAGTACTTC,CASTRGTSGQETQYF,once,TRBJ2-5,TRBD2,TRBV5-1
TGTGCCAGCAGCTTATCAGCCCCAGCGGCAGGGGAAAAGGATACGCAGTATTTT,CASSLSAPAAGEKDTQYF,.,TRBJ2-3,.,TRBV7-6
TGCGCCAGCACCCGGGGGGTAGCAGGGGAGACCCAGTACTTC,CASTRGVAGETQYF,.,TRBJ2-5,TRBD2,TRBV5-1
TGTGCCAGCAGCCAGCAGGGTAGCGGGAGATCCTACAATGAGCAGTTCTTC,CASSQQGSGRSYNEQFF,.,TRBJ2-1,TRBD2,TRBV14
TGTGCCAGCTCTTCGGGGAGGAGAGGCGAAAAACTGTTTTTT,CASSSGRRGEKLFF,.,TRBJ1-4,.,TRBV2
TGTGCCAGCAGTTTATCGGGTAAAGGGGACAGGGGGCTCGAGCAGTACTTC,CASSLSGKGDRGLEQYF,once,TRBJ2-7,TRBD1,TRBV27
TGTGCCAGACCGGGACTAGCGGGAGAGAGGGGAAAGACCCAGTACTTC,CARPGLAGERGKTQYF,once,TRBJ2-5,TRBD2,TRBV18
TGCGCCAGCAGCTTAACTAGCGGGAGGGCCGGGGAGCTGTTTTTT,CASSLTSGRAGELFF,.,TRBJ2-2,TRBD2,TRBV5-1
TGTGCCAGCACGCGGGGGTTTAAGGGGAATGAGCAGTTCTTC,CASTRGFKGNEQFF,.,TRBJ2-1,TRBD2,TRBV6-5
TGTGCCAGCTCACCACCGTCTAGGCACGATGAGCAGTTCTTC,CASSPPSRHDEQFF,.,TRBJ2-1,.,TRBV18
TGTGCCAGCAGCCTCCGCGAGGGTGATGAAGCTTTCTTT,CASSLREGDEAFF,.,TRBJ1-1,.,TRBV7-3
TGTGCCAGTAGTGGACGACAGGGTGTGAACACTGAAGCTTTCTTT,CASSGRQGVNTEAFF,.,TRBJ1-1,TRBD1,TRBV19
TGTGCCAGCTCACCAGGGGGCGCGGAGACCCAGTACTTC,CASSPGGAETQYF,.,TRBJ2-5,.,TRBV18
TGCGCCAGCAGCCAATTTGGTCGGGAGAGTGGAGCAGATACGCAGTATTTT,CASSQFGRESGADTQYF,.,TRBJ2-3,.,TRBV4-1
TGTGCCAGTAGTATTTTCAGTATCAATCAGCCCCAGCATTTT,CASSIFSINQPQHF,.,TRBJ1-5,.,TRBV19
TGCGCCAGCAGCTTCTCAGGGGGTTTTACTGAAGCTTTCTTT,CASSFSGGFTEAFF,.,TRBJ1-1,TRBD1,TRBV5-1
TGTGCCAGCTCACTGAGGACAGCGAACACCGGGGAGCTGTTTTTT,CASSLRTANTGELFF,.,TRBJ2-2,.,TRBV18
TGTGCCAGCAGCCAAAAAACTAGCGCGATACGCTCCTACGAGCAGTACTTC,CASSQKTSAIRSYEQYF,.,TRBJ2-7,TRBD2,TRBV7-8
TGTGCCGTACAAGGGGGAGCCGGGGAGCTGTTTTTT,CAVQGGAGELFF,.,TRBJ2-2,.,TRBV6-5